This entry concerns a single TCR beta chain. This CDR3 contains 14 residues. Germline CDR1 SSHAT, CDR2 FNYEAQ (reference sequence). V dropped 5 bases and J dropped 7; count of bases not matched to a gene: 7. Clones were sequenced by immunoSEQ multiplex PCR, and TCRdb holds only the in-frame ones, with some missing. Of 250,000 to 350,000 clones in the sample, roughly 87% were seen once. The data were taken from a study of blood T cell repertoires in COVID-19. Study-wide background: Specimens from acute and convalescent COVID-19 originated in the United States, Italy and Spain. Sample material is recorded as cDNA or gDNA derived from T cells, B-cell-depleted T cells, or PBMCs.

Source material: peripheral blood. The chain recombines TRBV7-7 with TRBJ2-1; the match to TRBD2 covers 8 bases. The receptor was derived from a young man with active or convalescent COVID-19. The CDR3 nucleotides are TGTGCCAGCAGCCCGGGACTAGGTTTTAATGAGCAGTTCTTC. It encodes CASSPGLGFNEQFF.